Listed below are T cell receptor beta chains from one sample, sequenced in a study of blood T cell repertoires in COVID-19. The method was immunoSEQ multiplex PCR; TCRdb's version includes in-frame clones alone and lacks a portion of them. The data hold 99,000 or so clones, with about four fifths observed a single time. Sequencing was performed on peripheral blood. Receptors were obtained from a woman of 80 years or more with acute or convalescent COVID-19. Each CDR3 is given with its conserved first and last residue. D genes are given only for firm matches. Where a row states a size, it is once, few, many or the class of an expanded clone; other rows omit it.

CDR3 length: 15; D gene: TRBD2; clone size: -; J gene: TRBJ2-2; V gene: TRBV28; CDR3 protein: CASSLAGGLTGELFF; CDR3 DNA: TGTGCCAGCAGTTTAGCGGGAGGGTTGACCGGGGAGCTGTTTTTT
CDR3 length: 15; D gene: -; clone size: -; J gene: TRBJ1-4; V gene: TRBV5-4; CDR3 protein: CASSLSRATNEKLFF; CDR3 DNA: TGTGCCAGCAGCTTGTCCAGGGCGACTAATGAAAAACTGTTTTTT
CDR3 length: 14; D gene: -; clone size: once; J gene: TRBJ1-1; V gene: TRBV28; CDR3 protein: CASTLVGGGTEAFF; CDR3 DNA: TGTGCCAGCACCCTGGTCGGGGGAGGTACTGAAGCTTTCTTT
CDR3 length: 15; D gene: TRBD2; clone size: -; J gene: TRBJ2-3; V gene: TRBV5-5; CDR3 protein: CASSLRGRGADTQYF; CDR3 DNA: TGTGCCAGCAGCTTGAGAGGGAGGGGTGCAGATACGCAGTATTTT
CDR3 length: 15; D gene: TRBD1; clone size: -; J gene: TRBJ1-3; V gene: TRBV19; CDR3 protein: CASRDRVTDGDTIYF; CDR3 DNA: TGTGCCAGTAGGGACAGGGTTACCGACGGGGACACCATATATTTT
CDR3 length: 14; D gene: -; clone size: -; J gene: TRBJ2-7; V gene: TRBV2; CDR3 protein: CAISIRTSPGEQYF; CDR3 DNA: TGTGCCATCTCAATCCGGACATCCCCCGGCGAGCAGTACTTC
CDR3 length: 11; D gene: -; clone size: -; J gene: TRBJ1-4; V gene: TRBV20-1; CDR3 protein: CSATEDEKLFF; CDR3 DNA: TGCAGTGCTACGGAGGATGAAAAACTGTTTTTT
CDR3 length: 14; D gene: TRBD2; clone size: -; J gene: TRBJ2-1; V gene: TRBV10-1; CDR3 protein: CASSVSSGINEQFF; CDR3 DNA: TGCGCCAGCAGTGTTTCGAGCGGGATCAATGAGCAGTTCTTC
CDR3 length: 13; D gene: -; clone size: -; J gene: TRBJ1-1; V gene: TRBV5-1; CDR3 protein: CASSLKEYTEAFF; CDR3 DNA: TGCGCCAGCAGCTTGAAGGAGTACACTGAAGCTTTCTTT
CDR3 length: 14; D gene: -; clone size: -; J gene: TRBJ2-1; V gene: TRBV28; CDR3 protein: CASSTGSGNNEQFF; CDR3 DNA: TGTGCCAGCAGTACTGGGTCAGGGAACAATGAGCAGTTCTTC
CDR3 length: 13; D gene: -; clone size: -; J gene: TRBJ2-2; V gene: TRBV5-5; CDR3 protein: CASSFYSTGELFF; CDR3 DNA: TGTGCCAGCAGCTTTTACAGCACCGGGGAGCTGTTTTTT
CDR3 length: 13; D gene: TRBD1; clone size: -; J gene: TRBJ2-7; V gene: TRBV28; CDR3 protein: CASRFGTGAEQYF; CDR3 DNA: TGTGCCAGCAGGTTTGGGACAGGGGCCGAGCAGTACTTC
CDR3 length: 16; D gene: -; clone size: -; J gene: TRBJ1-5; V gene: TRBV19; CDR3 protein: CASSTTGTGGGQPQHF; CDR3 DNA: TGTGCCAGTAGCACCACCGGGACGGGGGGCGGACAGCCCCAGCATTTT
CDR3 length: 16; D gene: -; clone size: -; J gene: TRBJ1-5; V gene: TRBV19; CDR3 protein: CASSIDRGYSNQPQHF; CDR3 DNA: TGTGCCAGTAGTATAGATCGGGGGTATAGCAATCAGCCCCAGCATTTT
CDR3 length: 16; D gene: TRBD1; clone size: -; J gene: TRBJ2-5; V gene: TRBV11-2; CDR3 protein: CASSLGRQGASETQYF; CDR3 DNA: TGTGCCAGCAGCCTAGGTAGACAGGGGGCATCGGAGACCCAGTACTTC
CDR3 length: 15; D gene: TRBD1; clone size: -; J gene: TRBJ1-5; V gene: TRBV7-2; CDR3 protein: CASSLDRGNNQPQHF; CDR3 DNA: TGTGCCAGCAGCTTAGACAGGGGAAACAATCAGCCCCAGCATTTT
CDR3 length: 15; D gene: TRBD1; clone size: once; J gene: TRBJ1-2; V gene: TRBV4-3; CDR3 protein: CASSQNRGQDYGYTF; CDR3 DNA: TGCGCCAGCAGCCAGAACAGGGGGCAGGACTATGGCTACACCTTC
CDR3 length: 16; D gene: -; clone size: -; J gene: TRBJ2-3; V gene: TRBV5-4; CDR3 protein: CASSKPGLQLADTQYF; CDR3 DNA: TGTGCCAGCAGCAAGCCGGGACTTCAATTGGCGGATACGCAGTATTTT
CDR3 length: 11; D gene: -; clone size: -; J gene: TRBJ1-2; V gene: TRBV24-1; CDR3 protein: CATSDTQRLSF; CDR3 DNA: TGTGCCACCAGTGACACGCAACGTTTGAGCTTC
CDR3 length: 16; D gene: TRBD2; clone size: once; J gene: TRBJ2-2; V gene: TRBV11-2; CDR3 protein: CASSLTVTSGTGELFF; CDR3 DNA: TGTGCCAGCAGCTTAACGGTCACTAGCGGAACCGGGGAGCTGTTTTTT
CDR3 length: 13; D gene: -; clone size: -; J gene: TRBJ1-2; V gene: TRBV6-5; CDR3 protein: CASSYSQGGGYTF; CDR3 DNA: TGTGCCAGCAGTTACTCTCAGGGTGGGGGCTACACCTTC
CDR3 length: 14; D gene: -; clone size: -; J gene: TRBJ1-2; V gene: TRBV19; CDR3 protein: CASRPDRQNYGYTF; CDR3 DNA: TGTGCCAGTAGGCCTGACAGGCAGAACTATGGCTACACCTTC
CDR3 length: 16; D gene: -; clone size: -; J gene: TRBJ1-5; V gene: TRBV19; CDR3 protein: CASSIDGGRGNQPQHF; CDR3 DNA: TGTGCCAGTAGTATAGACGGGGGTAGGGGCAATCAGCCCCAGCATTTT
CDR3 length: 14; D gene: -; clone size: -; J gene: TRBJ1-1; V gene: TRBV5-5; CDR3 protein: CASSLGTHNTEAFF; CDR3 DNA: TGTGCCAGCAGCTTGGGGACACACAACACTGAAGCTTTCTTT
CDR3 length: 14; D gene: TRBD1; clone size: few; J gene: TRBJ1-4; V gene: TRBV30; CDR3 protein: CAWSVQGAGEKLFF; CDR3 DNA: TGTGCCTGGAGTGTACAGGGGGCGGGTGAAAAACTGTTTTTT
CDR3 length: 14; D gene: TRBD1; clone size: -; J gene: TRBJ1-2; V gene: TRBV11-2; CDR3 protein: CASSRDRLNYGYTF; CDR3 DNA: TGTGCCAGCAGTCGGGACAGGCTCAACTATGGCTACACCTTC
CDR3 length: 11; D gene: -; clone size: -; J gene: TRBJ2-2; V gene: TRBV21-1; CDR3 protein: CASSRGGELFF; CDR3 DNA: TGTGCCAGCAGCCGAGGGGGGGAGCTGTTTTTT
CDR3 length: 14; D gene: TRBD2; clone size: many; J gene: TRBJ2-2; V gene: TRBV24-1; CDR3 protein: CATSDWGGTGELFF; CDR3 DNA: TGTGCCACCAGTGATTGGGGGGGCACCGGGGAGCTGTTTTTT
CDR3 length: 12; D gene: -; clone size: -; J gene: TRBJ1-2; V gene: TRBV7-8; CDR3 protein: CASSPGEYGYTF; CDR3 DNA: TGTGCCAGCAGCCCCGGGGAATATGGCTACACCTTC
CDR3 length: 11; D gene: -; clone size: -; J gene: TRBJ2-7; V gene: TRBV12-3/TRBV12-4; CDR3 protein: CASSSGLGIFF; CDR3 DNA: TGTGCCAGCAGTAGTGGACTTGGCATCTTCTTC
CDR3 length: 13; D gene: TRBD1; clone size: few; J gene: TRBJ1-5; V gene: TRBV13; CDR3 protein: CASSSRGRQPQHF; CDR3 DNA: TGTGCCAGCAGCTCGAGGGGGCGTCAGCCCCAGCATTTT
CDR3 length: 16; D gene: -; clone size: -; J gene: TRBJ2-3; V gene: TRBV19; CDR3 protein: CASSLGLVVSTDTQYF; CDR3 DNA: TGTGCCAGTAGTTTGGGACTCGTCGTCAGCACAGATACGCAGTATTTT
CDR3 length: 15; D gene: -; clone size: -; J gene: TRBJ2-3; V gene: TRBV7-8; CDR3 protein: CASSLRGIGTDTQYF; CDR3 DNA: TGTGCCAGCAGCTTAAGGGGAATTGGCACAGATACGCAGTATTTT
CDR3 length: 14; D gene: -; clone size: -; J gene: TRBJ2-7; V gene: TRBV11-3; CDR3 protein: CASSDRDTSYEQYF; CDR3 DNA: TGTGCCAGCAGCGACCGGGACACCTCCTACGAGCAGTACTTC
CDR3 length: 13; D gene: TRBD1; clone size: -; J gene: TRBJ1-3; V gene: TRBV27; CDR3 protein: CASSGTAGNTIYF; CDR3 DNA: TGTGCCAGCAGTGGGACAGCTGGAAACACCATATATTTT
CDR3 length: 15; D gene: -; clone size: -; J gene: TRBJ1-3; V gene: TRBV6-6; CDR3 protein: CASRGIGLSGNTIYF; CDR3 DNA: TGTGCCAGCCGTGGTATCGGTCTCTCTGGAAACACCATATATTTT
CDR3 length: 12; D gene: -; clone size: once; J gene: TRBJ1-1; V gene: TRBV29-1; CDR3 protein: CSGGRGDTEAFF; CDR3 DNA: TGCAGCGGAGGGCGGGGGGACACTGAAGCTTTCTTT
CDR3 length: 15; D gene: TRBD1; clone size: -; J gene: TRBJ2-7; V gene: TRBV28; CDR3 protein: CASSLPGQGVYEQYF; CDR3 DNA: TGTGCCAGCAGTTTACCGGGACAGGGGGTCTACGAGCAGTACTTC
CDR3 length: 14; D gene: -; clone size: few; J gene: TRBJ1-5; V gene: TRBV12-5; CDR3 protein: CASGLVPGSQPQHF; CDR3 DNA: TGTGCTAGTGGTTTGGTACCCGGGTCTCAGCCCCAGCATTTT
CDR3 length: 13; D gene: -; clone size: few; J gene: TRBJ1-1; V gene: TRBV12-3/TRBV12-4; CDR3 protein: CASSPGKITGAFF; CDR3 DNA: TGTGCCAGCAGTCCCGGAAAGATCACGGGAGCTTTCTTT
CDR3 length: 18; D gene: -; clone size: once; J gene: TRBJ2-1; V gene: TRBV18; CDR3 protein: CASSPRDSAPSSYNEQFF; CDR3 DNA: TGTGCCAGCTCACCGAGGGATAGCGCCCCGAGCTCCTACAATGAGCAGTTCTTC
CDR3 length: 18; D gene: TRBD2; clone size: -; J gene: TRBJ2-3; V gene: TRBV7-6; CDR3 protein: CASSYARPGRSRTDTQYF; CDR3 DNA: TGTGCCAGCAGCTACGCTCGTCCCGGGAGGAGTAGGACAGATACGCAGTATTTT
CDR3 length: 14; D gene: -; clone size: -; J gene: TRBJ2-1; V gene: TRBV5-1; CDR3 protein: CASSRQTSYNEQFF; CDR3 DNA: TGCGCCAGCAGCCGACAGACCTCCTACAATGAGCAGTTCTTC
CDR3 length: 10; D gene: -; clone size: -; J gene: TRBJ2-7; V gene: TRBV6-4; CDR3 protein: CASTPCEQYF; CDR3 DNA: TGTGCCAGCACCCCCTGCGAGCAGTACTTC
CDR3 length: 14; D gene: TRBD2; clone size: -; J gene: TRBJ2-1; V gene: TRBV7-2; CDR3 protein: CASSLTGTSNEQFF; CDR3 DNA: TGTGCCAGCAGCTTAACCGGGACTAGTAATGAGCAGTTCTTC
CDR3 length: 14; D gene: -; clone size: -; J gene: TRBJ2-2; V gene: TRBV5-1; CDR3 protein: CASSPGQNTGELFF; CDR3 DNA: TGCGCCAGCAGCCCGGGACAGAACACCGGGGAGCTGTTTTTT
CDR3 length: 18; D gene: TRBD2; clone size: -; J gene: TRBJ2-1; V gene: TRBV5-1; CDR3 protein: CASSLVASGSKAYNEQFF; CDR3 DNA: TGCGCCAGCAGCTTGGTTGCTAGCGGGAGTAAAGCCTACAATGAGCAGTTCTTC
CDR3 length: 16; D gene: TRBD2; clone size: -; J gene: TRBJ2-3; V gene: TRBV5-4; CDR3 protein: CASSLGTSGSQDTQYF; CDR3 DNA: TGTGCCAGCAGCTTGGGGACTAGCGGGAGTCAAGATACGCAGTATTTT
CDR3 length: 15; D gene: TRBD2; clone size: once; J gene: TRBJ2-7; V gene: TRBV2; CDR3 protein: CASSVPSGDLDEQYF; CDR3 DNA: TGTGCCAGCAGTGTACCTAGCGGAGACTTAGACGAGCAGTACTTC
CDR3 length: 14; D gene: -; clone size: -; J gene: TRBJ2-7; V gene: TRBV2; CDR3 protein: CASSEGIQGDEQYF; CDR3 DNA: TGTGCCAGCAGTGAAGGGATTCAGGGCGACGAGCAGTACTTC
CDR3 length: 15; D gene: -; clone size: -; J gene: TRBJ1-2; V gene: TRBV7-2; CDR3 protein: CASSLEGDPFYGYTF; CDR3 DNA: TGTGCCAGCAGCTTAGAGGGAGATCCGTTCTATGGCTACACCTTC
CDR3 length: 15; D gene: TRBD2; clone size: few; J gene: TRBJ2-2; V gene: TRBV18; CDR3 protein: CASSPTSGSTGELFF; CDR3 DNA: TGTGCCAGCTCACCCACTAGCGGCTCCACCGGGGAGCTGTTTTTT
CDR3 length: 13; D gene: -; clone size: -; J gene: TRBJ2-7; V gene: TRBV27; CDR3 protein: CASGEGGRYEQYF; CDR3 DNA: TGTGCCAGCGGAGAGGGGGGGAGGTACGAGCAGTACTTC
CDR3 length: 13; D gene: -; clone size: -; J gene: TRBJ2-5; V gene: TRBV18; CDR3 protein: CASSPNRKETQYF; CDR3 DNA: TGTGCCAGCTCACCAAACAGGAAAGAGACCCAGTACTTC
CDR3 length: 15; D gene: TRBD1; clone size: -; J gene: TRBJ1-6; V gene: TRBV5-1; CDR3 protein: CASSLHGQGDSPLHF; CDR3 DNA: TGCGCCAGCAGCTTGCATGGACAGGGGGATTCACCCCTCCACTTT
CDR3 length: 16; D gene: -; clone size: -; J gene: TRBJ1-4; V gene: TRBV2; CDR3 protein: CASSGGGIGRNEKLFF; CDR3 DNA: TGTGCCAGCAGTGGGGGAGGAATAGGACGGAATGAAAAACTGTTTTTT
CDR3 length: 14; D gene: -; clone size: -; J gene: TRBJ2-2; V gene: TRBV2; CDR3 protein: CASSETLPPGELFF; CDR3 DNA: TGTGCCAGCAGTGAAACTCTTCCTCCCGGGGAGCTGTTTTTT
CDR3 length: 14; D gene: -; clone size: few; J gene: TRBJ2-5; V gene: TRBV19; CDR3 protein: CASSTSDSQETQYF; CDR3 DNA: TGTGCCAGTAGTACTAGCGATAGCCAAGAGACCCAGTACTTC
CDR3 length: 15; D gene: -; clone size: -; J gene: TRBJ2-2; V gene: TRBV11-1; CDR3 protein: CASSLVGGGSGELFF; CDR3 DNA: TGTGCCAGCAGCTTAGTGGGAGGAGGATCCGGGGAGCTGTTTTTT
CDR3 length: 19; D gene: TRBD1; clone size: -; J gene: TRBJ2-2; V gene: TRBV4-1; CDR3 protein: CASSQPGQGNLGSTGELFF; CDR3 DNA: TGCGCCAGCAGTCAACCGGGACAGGGGAATCTCGGGTCAACCGGGGAGCTGTTTTTT